The 29 T cell receptor beta chains below all came from one sample that was sequenced in a study of shared clonotypes between healthy human individuals. Sequencing used immunoSEQ multiplex PCR; TCRdb keeps in-frame clones, though not all of them. The sample yields some 2.4 million clones, roughly 93% seen once. Specimen: naive CD4+ T cells from PBMCs. Stated subset: CD45RA+ positively selected. Source of these receptors: a young man in good health. Some clones in this sample may be carry-over from other donors' samples.

Turning to this clone: This same CDR3 is encoded by further DNA sequences in the sample. The chain's CDR3 is CSAPGNTEAFF. The CDR3, as DNA: TGCAGTGCTCCCGGGAACACTGAAGCTTTCTTT. The chain recombines TRBV20-1 with TRBJ1-1; D call uncertain. This CDR3 spans 11 amino acids. Looked up from germline, CDR1 is DFQATT and CDR2 is SNEGSKA (reference sequence). Trimming left V 5 bases short and J 1 base short, with 5 bases between.

This clone was recorded once. The V and J genes are TRBV27 and TRBJ2-7, with TRBD2 as a possible D gene (5 bases). The CDR3 is 16 amino acids. Germline loops: CDR1 MNHEY, CDR2 SMNVEV (reference sequence). Trimming took off 6 bases at V and 2 bases at J, with 20 bases between the two ends. CDR3 residues: CASRRAGPHGTYEQYF. CDR3 in DNA: TGTGCCAGCAGAAGGGCTGGGCCGCACGGGACCTACGAGCAGTACTTC.

This chain uses TRBV18 with TRBJ2-7; D not resolved. Germline V gene data show CDR1 as KGHSH and CDR2 as LQKENI. The CDR3 covers 12 residues. Trimming removed 2 bases at V and 5 bases at J, with 7 bases between. CDR3 in DNA: TGTGCCAGCTCACCAGGGCGTCACGAGCAGTACTTC. Translated, it gives CASSPGRHEQYF.

V is TRBV6-1 and J is TRBJ2-1; 7 bases are shared with TRBD1. V gave up 6 bases and J gave up 4 bases; unmatched junction bases: 9. CDR1 is MNHNS and CDR2 is SASEGT in the germline V gene. The CDR3 spans 15 residues. The CDR3 nucleotides read TGTGCCAGCAGGGACGACAGGGAGTATTACAATGAGCAGTTCTTC. Translated, it gives CASRDDREYYNEQFF.

J is TRBJ1-2 and V is TRBV7-9; 9 positions match TRBD1. Germline V CDR1 and CDR2: SEHNR, FQNEAQ (reference sequence). Trimming removed 7 bases from V and 4 bases from J; junction bases left unmatched: 4. The CDR3 has 13 amino acids. CDR3 protein: CASIRGQGYGYTF. In nucleotides, the CDR3 is TGTGCCAGCATCAGGGGACAGGGCTATGGCTACACCTTC.

This chain connects TRBV18 to TRBJ2-1, with a tentative D call TRBD2 (6 bases). Germline CDR1 and CDR2: KGHSH and LQKENI. V lost 4 bases, J lost 10 bases, and 8 bases lay in between. This CDR3 contains 11 residues. As DNA, the CDR3 is TGTGCCAGCTCACGGGAGGTGGAGCAGTTCTTC. Translating gives CASSREVEQFF. Looking up the rest from reference TRBV18 and TRBJ2-1 gives the full variable domain: NAGVMQNPRHLVRRRGQEARLRCSPMKGHSHVYWYRQLPEEGLKFMVYLQKENIIDESGMPKERFSAEFPKEGPSILRIQQVVRGDSAAYFCASSREVEQFFGPGTRLTVL.

For this clone: This same CDR3 is encoded by further DNA sequences in the sample. The chain joins TRBV5-8 to TRBJ1-3; a weak D match, TRBD1 (5 bases). Per the germline V gene, CDR1 is SGHTS and CDR2 is YDEGEE. The CDR3 has 14 amino acids. V was clipped by 2 bases and J by 0 bases, with 6 bases between them. The chain's CDR3 is CASSLGHSGNTIYF. CDR3 DNA sequence: TGTGCCAGCAGCTTAGGACACTCTGGAAACACCATATATTTT.

The V gene is TRBV15, the J gene TRBJ1-1; D unresolved. CDR3 length: 18 residues. V lost 3 bases and J lost 1, with 21 bases in between. The V gene's germline CDR1 is LNHNV and CDR2 YYDKDF (reference sequence). CDR3 nucleotides: TGTGCCACCAGCAGTCGCCTCACGGGCACCTACTCGAACACTGAAGCTTTCTTT. Protein: CATSSRLTGTYSNTEAFF.

J is TRBJ1-1 and V is TRBV20-1; possibly TRBD1 for D (5 bases). V dropped 6 bases and J dropped 8 bases, with 13 bases sitting between them. The CDR3 is 11 residues long. The germline CDR1 and CDR2 sequences are DFQATT and SNEGSKA (reference sequence). The chain's CDR3 is CSARQWPEAFF. The CDR3 DNA is TGCAGTGCGAGACAGTGGCCAGAAGCTTTCTTT.

The chain carries TRBV28 and TRBJ1-1; D is uncertain. The CDR3 runs 19 residues. With 3 bases removed from V and 0 bases from J, the gap between germline ends came to 23 bases. From germline, CDR1 is MDHEN and CDR2 SYDVKM. CDR3 region: CASSLLRLRPNTMNTEAFF. The CDR3 region has the DNA TGTGCCAGCAGTTTGCTTCGCCTGCGACCAAACACGATGAACACTGAAGCTTTCTTT. The full variable domain, with the rest looked up from reference TRBV28 and TRBJ1-1, is DVKVTQSSRYLVKRTGEKVFLECVQDMDHENMFWYRQDPGLGLRLIYFSYDVKMKEKGDIPEGYSVSREKKERFSLILESASTNQTSMYLCASSLLRLRPNTMNTEAFFGQGTRLTVV.

The chain employs TRBV19 and TRBJ1-5, with D uncertain. CDR1 is LNHDA and CDR2 is SQIVND in the germline V gene (reference sequence). The length of the CDR3 is 15 residues. V shed 3 bases and J shed 0 bases, with 9 bases lying between them. In DNA form, the CDR3 reads TGTGCCAGTAGTATTACAGATTATAGCAATCAGCCCCAGCATTTT. This codes for CASSITDYSNQPQHF.

There are a few counts of this clone. The chain joins TRBV29-1 to TRBJ2-1; D unresolved. The germline V gene has CDR1 SQVTM and CDR2 ANQGSEA. With 5 bases removed from V and 10 bases from J, the gap between germline ends came to 12 bases. The CDR3 is made up of 11 amino acids. This CDR3 reads CSVPHVAEQFF. As DNA, the CDR3 is TGCAGCGTTCCCCACGTCGCGGAGCAGTTCTTC.

This clone appeared once. This sequence joins TRBV28 and TRBJ2-7, with TRBD1 matching 7 bases. Germline lookup yields CDR1 MDHEN and CDR2 SYDVKM. The CDR3 consists of 16 residues. V trimming: 6 bases; J trimming: 1 base; junction bases outside the gene matches: 12. CDR3 in amino acids: CASSLTPGQISYEQYF. The CDR3 bases are TGTGCCAGCAGCCTCACCCCGGGACAGATTTCCTACGAGCAGTACTTC.

V and J are TRBV7-9 and TRBJ2-7; D perhaps matches TRBD1 (6 bases). Germline V gene sequence: CDR1 SEHNR, CDR2 FQNEAQ (reference sequence). The CDR3 covers 15 residues. V lost 5 bases, J lost 2 bases, and 16 bases lay in between. The CDR3 DNA reads as TGTGCCAGCAGCCCTGGGACATATATTACCTACGAGCAGTACTTC. Protein sequence: CASSPGTYITYEQYF.

The table lists this clone with a count of one. The germline gene is not matched at one end of the junction; a read error may be the cause. The V and J genes are TRBV7-2 and TRBJ2-5; 12 positions match TRBD1. The CDR3 totals 15 residues. The germline V gene has CDR1 SGHTA and CDR2 FQGNSA. The chain's CDR3 is CASSLGQGAQGTQYF. The CDR3, as DNA: TGTGCCAGCAGCTTGGGACAGGGGGCGCAAGGGACCCAGTACTTC.

This chain joins TRBV28 and TRBJ1-2, with TRBD1 matching over 7 bases. The CDR3 is 16 amino acids. Trimming took 5 bases from V and 7 from J; bases not matched to a gene: 16. CDR1 is MDHEN, CDR2 SYDVKM, per germline. Here the CDR3 DNA reads TGTGCCAGCAGTACCCTCTGGGGCAGGGGGGGATCTGGCTACACCTTC. Its protein is CASSTLWGRGGSGYTF.

The chain couples TRBV15 to TRBJ2-1; D is possibly TRBD1 (5 bases). The CDR3 sequence is 16 residues long. V was trimmed by 1 base and J by 6 bases, leaving 16 bases between them. The V gene's germline CDR1 is LNHNV and CDR2 YYDKDF (reference sequence). Here the CDR3 reads CATSRGGGWLANEQFF. The CDR3 nucleotides are TGTGCCACCAGCAGAGGGGGCGGCTGGCTCGCCAATGAGCAGTTCTTC.

A word on this clone: The junction departs from the called germline gene at one end, perhaps through a read error. The chain has TRBV28 and TRBJ1-2, with D possibly being TRBD1 (5 bases). The CDR3 runs to 12 residues. Germline loops: CDR1 MDHEN, CDR2 SYDVKM. CDR3 nucleotide sequence: TGTGCCAGCAGTTGGCAGGGCGGAGACAAAAACTTC. The encoded protein is CASSWQGGDKNF.

The chain combines TRBV6-5 with TRBJ2-7, with a weak D call TRBD1 (6 bases). The germline CDR1 and CDR2 sequences are MNHEY and SVGAGI. The CDR3 totals 15 residues. With 2 bases removed from V and 3 bases from J, the gap between germline ends came to 14 bases. The CDR3 here is CASSYKSTGNYEQYF. DNA of the CDR3: TGTGCCAGCAGTTACAAATCGACAGGTAACTACGAGCAGTACTTC.

The chain recombines TRBV18 with TRBJ2-7; D possibly corresponds to TRBD1 (6 bases). Germline lookup yields CDR1 KGHSH and CDR2 LQKENI. The V end was cut by 6 bases, the J end by 3 bases, with 15 bases between. CDR3 length equals 14 residues. CDR3 DNA: TGTGCCAGCTCCCCCGCCAGGGGAAACTACGAGCAGTACTTC. It is translated as CASSPARGNYEQYF.

This clone is a singleton in its sample. The genes are TRBV27 and TRBJ1-5; 9 bases line up with TRBD1. CDR1 and CDR2 (germline): MNHEY, SMNVEV (reference sequence). This CDR3 region has 15 residues. V dropped 6 bases and J dropped 0; count of bases not matched to a gene: 3. The CDR3 bases are TGTGCCAGCAGACGGGACAGGGTTAGCAATCAGCCCCAGCATTTT. The encoded protein is CASRRDRVSNQPQHF.

The gene calls are TRBV5-1 and TRBJ2-2, with 8 nucleotides matching TRBD1. The germline CDR1 and CDR2 sequences are SGHRS and YFSETQ. Unmatched junction bases numbered 2, after V lost 4 bases and J lost 6 bases. The CDR3 runs 13 residues. This CDR3 reads CASSPRGPGELFF. The CDR3 nucleotides are TGCGCCAGCAGCCCCAGGGGGCCCGGGGAGCTGTTTTTT.

The chain is built from TRBV28 and TRBJ1-1; tentative D call: TRBD1 (6 bases). The CDR3 loop spans 14 amino acids. V dropped 6 bases and J dropped 8 bases, with 19 bases sitting between them. From germline, CDR1 is MDHEN and CDR2 SYDVKM. The CDR3 is CASSRGTLLREAFF. The CDR3 nucleotides are TGTGCCAGCAGCCGCGGGACACTTTTAAGGGAAGCTTTCTTT.

In the case of this clone: No DNA is shown, since the ends of the CDR3 on it are uncertain; the CDR3 is the one TCRdb lists. The chain recombines TRBV27 with TRBJ2-5; the table's TRBD2 call for D was not verified on the DNA. The CDR3 length equals 14 residues, ends included. The germline CDR1 and CDR2 sequences are MNHEY and SMNVEV (reference sequence). CDR3 sequence: CASSFGSGWQTQYF.

The chain links TRBV18 to TRBJ1-5; D is uncertain. The CDR3 is made up of 16 amino acids. The V and J ends lost 3 bases and 7 bases respectively, with 19 bases between them. Looked up from germline, CDR1 is KGHSH and CDR2 is LQKENI. The CDR3 here is CASSPLEAGGGQPQHF. The CDR3, as DNA: TGTGCCAGCTCACCCCTCGAGGCGGGAGGCGGCCAGCCCCAGCATTTT.

The CDR3 coding sequence is TGTGCTAGTGGTTTGTACAGTGCTAGTTACAATGAGCAGTTCTTC. Translated, it gives CASGLYSASYNEQFF. The chain uses TRBV12-5 and TRBJ2-1; D is uncertain. V was cut by 2 bases and J by 4 bases, with 12 bases left in between. This CDR3 is 15 amino acids long. Germline CDR1 reads LGHNT; CDR2 reads FRNRAP.

The chain recombines TRBV30 with TRBJ2-1; D is perhaps TRBD1 (6 bases). Germline loops: CDR1 GTSNPN, CDR2 SVGIG (reference sequence). The CDR3 covers 16 residues. The V end lost 0 bases, the J end lost 2 bases, and 14 bases lay between the germline ends. The CDR3 DNA follows: TGTGCCTGGAGTGTAAGGGGGTTTGAAGCCTACAATGAGCAGTTCTTC. Protein: CAWSVRGFEAYNEQFF.

This chain links TRBV12-1 with TRBJ2-1; the table names TRBD2, a call not compared with the DNA. TRBV12-1 constitutes a pseudogene. The CDR3 runs 15 residues. CDR3 in amino acids: CASSWKLAGELEQFF. The CDR3 DNA is TGTGCCAGCAGCTGGAAACTAGCGGGAGAACTTGAGCAGTTCTTC.

The chain carries TRBV2 and TRBJ2-1; D is perhaps TRBD1 (5 bases). V gave up 0 bases and J gave up 8 bases, with 14 bases separating them. The V gene's germline CDR1 is SNHLY and CDR2 FYNNEI. The CDR3 covers 15 residues. For the CDR3, the DNA is TGTGCCAGCAGTGAAGCGCAGCCTAGGGGTCATGAGCAGTTCTTC. Translating gives CASSEAQPRGHEQFF.